The 4 T cell receptor beta chains below were found in one sample sequenced in a study of blood T cell repertoires in COVID-19. Assay: immunoSEQ multiplex PCR; the TCRdb copy retains only in-frame clones and omits some. The sample shows about 400,000 clones, 70% to 90% of them seen only once. Source material: peripheral blood. These receptors all come from a man in his forties or fifties with acute or convalescent COVID-19.

In this sample, this clone turned up a few times. The chain joins TRBV6-5 to TRBJ1-2; D call uncertain. CDR3 length: 16 residues. The germline V gene encodes CDR1 MNHEY and CDR2 SVGAGI. Deletions cut 0 bases from V and 0 bases from J, with 11 bases between. The CDR3 DNA sequence: TGTGCCAGCAGTTACTCCGGGTGGGTTGCTAACTATGGCTACACCTTC. Protein sequence: CASSYSGWVANYGYTF.

The V call is TRBV9, the J call TRBJ2-2; no reliable D call. CDR3 length: 15 amino acids. The ends were cut back, 4 bases at V and 4 bases at J, with 14 bases in the middle. Germline V lookup: CDR1 SGDLS, CDR2 YYNGEE. CDR3 amino acids: CASSTSGSTTGELFF. The DNA for the CDR3 is TGTGCCAGCAGCACCTCGGGTAGTACCACCGGGGAGCTGTTTTTT.

The chain carries TRBV6-2 or TRBV6-3 and TRBJ2-7; D is uncertain. Germline loops: CDR1 MNHEY, CDR2 SVGEGT. This CDR3 has 13 amino acids. The V end was cut by 0 bases, the J end by 6 bases, with 9 bases between. The CDR3 reads CASSYSDSTEQYF. The CDR3 bases are TGTGCCAGCAGTTACTCTGATAGTACCGAGCAGTACTTC.

For this clone: Compared with germline, one end of the junction differs, possibly owing to a read error. The V and J genes are TRBV6-6 and TRBJ1-6; D gene uncertain. Per the germline V gene, CDR1 is MNHNY and CDR2 is SVGAGI (reference sequence). The CDR3 has 15 residues. The CDR3 sequence is CASSLPPPGNSPPHF. The CDR3 region has the DNA TGTGCCAGCAGTTTACCCCCCCCCGGGAATTCACCCCCCCACTTT.